Each of the 12 T cell receptor beta chains below was sequenced from the same sample in a study of shared clonotypes between healthy human individuals. Method: immunoSEQ multiplex PCR; TCRdb's copy keeps in-frame clones and lacks some. Of 170,000 or so clones in the sample, around 63% were seen once. The sample consisted of memory CD4+ T cells sorted from blood. Subset: CD45RA-negative fraction. The receptors here all came from a young man in good health.

This sequence joins TRBV2 and TRBJ2-2, with D possibly being TRBD1 (7 bases). Germline CDR1 SNHLY, CDR2 FYNNEI. The length of the CDR3 is 14 residues. V was pared by 9 bases and J by 3 bases, with 14 bases between. This CDR3 reads CARGRQGDTGELFF. The CDR3 bases are TGTGCCAGAGGGAGGCAGGGGGACACCGGGGAGCTGTTTTTT. The complete variable domain, with remaining parts taken from reference TRBV2 and TRBJ2-2, reads EPEVTQTPSHQVTQMGQEVILRCVPISNHLYFYWYRQILGQKVEFLVSFYNNEISEKSEIFDDQFSVERPDGSNFTLKIRSTKLEDSAMYFCARGRQGDTGELFFGEGSRLTVL.

The chain joins TRBV5-4 to TRBJ1-4; D gene uncertain. The V end was cut by 1 base, the J end by 7 bases, with 11 bases between. Germline V gene sequence: CDR1 SGHNT, CDR2 YYREEE (reference sequence). The CDR3 sequence is 14 residues long. Here the CDR3 reads CASSLNGAGEKLFF. In nucleotides, the CDR3 is TGTGCCAGCAGCTTGAACGGTGCGGGTGAAAAACTGTTTTTT.

This clone is a singleton in its sample. The germline gene is not matched at one end of the junction; a read error may be the cause. V usage is TRBV14 and J usage is TRBJ2-5; 9 nucleotides line up with TRBD2. Germline V gene lookup returns CDR1 SGHDN and CDR2 FVKESK. The CDR3 spans 14 residues. CDR3 DNA sequence: TGTGCCAGCAGCCAAGGCGGGCTAGCGGGAAGCCAGCACTTC. Amino acids: CASSQGGLAGSQHF.

The chain couples TRBV7-2 to TRBJ1-2; weak D call: TRBD1 (5 bases). Trimming removed 0 bases at V and 4 bases at J, with 9 bases between. This CDR3 region has 14 residues. Per the germline V gene, CDR1 is SGHTA and CDR2 is FQGNSA. CDR3 bases: TGTGCCAGCAGCTTAGCGAAAAGGGGCTATGGCTACACCTTC. Translation: CASSLAKRGYGYTF. Complete variable domain (other parts from reference TRBV7-2 and TRBJ1-2): GAGVSQSPSNKVTEKGKDVELRCDPISGHTALYWYRQSLGQGLEFLIYFQGNSAPDKSGLPSDRFSAERTGGSVSTLTIQRTQQEDSAVYLCASSLAKRGYGYTFGSGTRLTVV.

The rearrangement joins TRBV25-1 to TRBJ1-2; D is unresolved. V was clipped by 3 bases and J by 0 bases, with 14 bases between them. In germline, CDR1 is MGHDK, CDR2 SYGVNS. This CDR3 is built from 16 residues. Written as DNA, the CDR3 is TGTGCCAGCAGTGAGGCTGGGGTGAGAGCTAACTATGGCTACACCTTC. Protein sequence: CASSEAGVRANYGYTF.

The CDR3 spells CASSQSWPRGGIQYF. CDR3 in DNA: TGCGCCAGCAGCCAATCGTGGCCTCGGGGCGGCATTCAGTACTTC. The chain combines TRBV4-1 with TRBJ2-4; D assignment may be TRBD1 or TRBD2 (5 bases each). V dropped 2 bases and J dropped 9 bases, with 17 bases sitting between them. The CDR3 length is 15 residues. In germline, CDR1 is MGHRA, CDR2 YSYEKL.

This clone was seen only a few times. Written as DNA, the CDR3 is TGTGCCAGCTCAGCCCAGGGGGCCGGCTTCTATGGCTACACCTTC. Its translation is CASSAQGAGFYGYTF. J is TRBJ1-2 and V is TRBV18; 8 nucleotides match TRBD1. The length of the CDR3 is 15 residues. V was clipped by 5 bases and J by 4 bases; unmatched bases: 9. The germline V gene encodes CDR1 KGHSH and CDR2 LQKENI.

This clone was seen a few times. V usage is TRBV10-1 and J usage is TRBJ1-1; 9 bases are a match to TRBD1. Germline V lookup: CDR1 WNHNN, CDR2 SYGVQD (reference sequence). The CDR3 runs 18 residues. With 0 bases clipped from V and 0 bases from J, the junction kept 8 bases outside the gene matches. CDR3 in amino acids: CASSESLRGQGMNTEAFF. The CDR3 nucleotides are TGCGCCAGCAGTGAGTCTCTAAGGGGACAGGGTATGAACACTGAAGCTTTCTTT.

The rearrangement joins TRBV28 to TRBJ2-6, with D tentatively TRBD2 (5 bases). The germline V gene has CDR1 MDHEN and CDR2 SYDVKM. The CDR3 spans 18 residues. Trimming pared 3 bases from V and 2 bases from J, leaving 17 bases between. CDR3 residues: CASSLVVGPRAGANVLTF. The DNA of the CDR3 is TGTGCCAGCAGTTTGGTTGTTGGCCCGAGGGCTGGGGCCAACGTCCTGACTTTC.

J is TRBJ2-1 and V is TRBV7-2; D is undetermined. The CDR3 contains 14 residues. The V and J ends lost 1 base and 2 bases respectively, with 6 bases between them. CDR1 SGHTA and CDR2 FQGNSA come from the germline V gene. The CDR3 nucleotides read TGTGCCAGCAGCTTAGTTCCTACCTACAATGAGCAGTTCTTC. It yields the protein CASSLVPTYNEQFF.

The V gene is TRBV7-2, the J gene TRBJ1-5; a weak D match, TRBD1 (6 bases). V lost 3 bases to trimming and J lost 4 bases, with 13 bases between them. This CDR3 is built from 15 residues. The germline gives CDR1 SGHTA, CDR2 FQGNSA. The CDR3 DNA sequence: TGTGCCAGCAGCTTGTCCGGGACACGTAATCAGCCCCAGCATTTT. Translating gives CASSLSGTRNQPQHF.

V usage is TRBV7-6 and J usage is TRBJ1-3; D not resolved. The length of the CDR3 is 13 residues. The germline CDR1 and CDR2 sequences are SGHVS and FNYEAQ. Trimming took 7 bases from V and 4 from J, leaving 11 bases between them. The chain's CDR3 is CASTQSAGNTIYF. In DNA form, the CDR3 reads TGTGCCAGCACACAGTCTGCCGGAAACACCATATATTTT.